Listed below are T cell receptor beta chains from one sample, sequenced in a study of OX40 agonist ivuxolimab in advanced cancers. Assay used: immunoSEQ multiplex PCR; TCRdb lists only in-frame clones, some missing. The profile shows about 80,000 clones, nearly 95% of them singletons. The sample consisted of CD4+ or CD8+ T cells sorted from blood, taken in a trial of the OX40 agonist ivuxolimab. Every receptor here comes from an adult with an advanced solid tumor such as melanoma, head and neck, liver or kidney cancer. CDR3s include the opening cysteine and the closing phenylalanine or tryptophan. D genes are given only for firm matches.

V gene: TRBV11-3; J gene: TRBJ1-4; D gene: -; CDR3 protein: CASSLGLLSEKLFF
V gene: TRBV28; J gene: TRBJ2-4; D gene: -; CDR3 protein: CASTPAGVNSLAKNIQYF
V gene: TRBV4-3; J gene: TRBJ2-4; D gene: -; CDR3 protein: CASSQDFRLLAKNIQYF
V gene: TRBV4-3; J gene: TRBJ2-1; D gene: -; CDR3 protein: CASSQLHGAYNEQFF
V gene: TRBV10-3; J gene: TRBJ2-7; D gene: -; CDR3 protein: CAISEGYEQYF
V gene: TRBV5-1; J gene: TRBJ1-2; D gene: -; CDR3 protein: CASSSLMGKESGYTF
V gene: TRBV4-2; J gene: TRBJ2-1; D gene: TRBD2; CDR3 protein: CASSQEPSGTPYNEQFF
V gene: TRBV7-9; J gene: TRBJ2-1; D gene: TRBD2; CDR3 protein: CASSPGTRSFDEQFF
V gene: TRBV7-2; J gene: TRBJ2-5; D gene: -; CDR3 protein: CASSPNWGFQETQYF
V gene: TRBV4-1; J gene: TRBJ1-5; D gene: -; CDR3 protein: CASSQEIERVLQPQHF
V gene: TRBV27; J gene: TRBJ2-7; D gene: -; CDR3 protein: CASSFRPLYEQYF
V gene: TRBV4-3; J gene: TRBJ2-1; D gene: TRBD2; CDR3 protein: CASSQDRLAGAYNEQFF
V gene: TRBV13; J gene: TRBJ1-2; D gene: -; CDR3 protein: CASSSRLSGYTF
V gene: TRBV11-2; J gene: TRBJ2-2; D gene: -; CDR3 protein: CASSLGGGNTGELFF
V gene: TRBV10-3; J gene: TRBJ1-1; D gene: TRBD1; CDR3 protein: CAIRRTGVEDEAFF
V gene: TRBV6-7; J gene: TRBJ2-1; D gene: TRBD2; CDR3 protein: CASSYPFQGLAGDNEQFF
V gene: TRBV9; J gene: TRBJ2-1; D gene: -; CDR3 protein: CASSATGNEQFF
V gene: TRBV19; J gene: TRBJ2-3; D gene: -; CDR3 protein: CASTRGAFSTDTQYF